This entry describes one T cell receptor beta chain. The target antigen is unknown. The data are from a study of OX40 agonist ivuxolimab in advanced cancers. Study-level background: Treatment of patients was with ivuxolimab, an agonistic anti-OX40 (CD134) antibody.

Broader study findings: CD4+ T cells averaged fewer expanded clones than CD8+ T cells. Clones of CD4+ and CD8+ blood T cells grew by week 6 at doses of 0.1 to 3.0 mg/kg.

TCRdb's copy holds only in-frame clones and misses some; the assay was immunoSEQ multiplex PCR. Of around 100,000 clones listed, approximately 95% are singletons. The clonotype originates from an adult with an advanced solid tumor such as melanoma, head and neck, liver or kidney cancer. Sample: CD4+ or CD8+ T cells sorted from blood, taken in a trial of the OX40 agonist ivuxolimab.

DNA of the CDR3: TGTGCCAGCCGCCAGGGGCCGTATAGCAATCAGCCCCAGCATTTT. Amino acids: CASRQGPYSNQPQHF. This rearrangement joins TRBV19 to TRBJ1-5; the D gene is possibly TRBD1 (6 bases). This CDR3 has 15 residues. Germline V gene lookup returns CDR1 LNHDA and CDR2 SQIVND (reference sequence). V shed 9 bases and J shed 0 bases, with 15 bases lying between them.